Described below is a single T cell receptor beta chain sequence and its context. Its antigen remains unidentified. The germline V gene encodes CDR1 SGHAT and CDR2 FQNNGV. The CDR3 is 14 amino acids. These data originate in a study of monozygotic twins with inflammatory bowel disease. The study, taken as a whole, reports: Patient repertoires may have gained variability from differing immunosuppressive treatments. Inverse Simpson values showed less TCRbeta diversity in IBD patients than in their healthy co-twins.

Two rounds of nested PCR, of roughly 15 and 9 cycles, were run on TCRalpha and TCRbeta cDNA. Each CDR3 protein gets one entry in TCRdb, which reprocessed the 5' RACE reads and gives no DNA. Its clone listing holds a few hundred thousand distinct CDR3 sequences. Sequenced input: blood. This chain connects TRBV11-2 to TRBJ2-5. The TCR was taken from a human donor with ulcerative colitis or Crohn's disease, or a healthy co-twin of an affected twin (not recorded which). The CDR3 region is CASSLELYQETQYF.